Listed here are 21 T cell receptor beta chains from one sample, sequenced in a study of beta chain features in type 1 diabetes. Study observations and caveats: Shorter TCRB CDR3s, moderately but significantly so, were found in Type 1 diabetes patients in all four CD4+ subsets.

Expressed TCRB transcripts were sequenced because the entire RNA isolate underwent reverse transcription. Sequencing used immunoSEQ multiplex PCR; TCRdb keeps in-frame clones, though not all of them. The sample includes 250,000 to 300,000 clones, roughly 24% seen only once; the top ten take 0.012%. What these receptors recognize is not known. The sequenced material came from naive CD4+ T cells from blood. The receptors were sampled from a woman in her twenties or thirties with type 1 diabetes.

This chain links TRBV11-2 with TRBJ2-1; 9 bases are a match to TRBD2. In germline, CDR1 is SGHAT, CDR2 FQNNGV. The CDR3 consists of 13 residues. V lost 7 bases, J lost 7 bases, and 5 bases stayed unmatched. CDR3 sequence (DNA): TGTGCCAGCATAGTAGCGGGAGATAATGAGCAGTTCTTC. It specifies CASIVAGDNEQFF.

This clone was seen more than once but under ten times. The chain combines TRBV9 with TRBJ2-2; 8 bases map to TRBD1. The CDR3 covers 15 residues. From germline, CDR1 is SGDLS and CDR2 YYNGEE. V lost 4 bases, J lost 3 bases, and 5 bases stayed unmatched. The CDR3 DNA reads as TGTGCCAGCAGCCCTCGACAGGGGTACACCGGGGAGCTGTTTTTT. It encodes CASSPRQGYTGELFF.

V and J are TRBV13 and TRBJ1-5; 7 bases align to TRBD1. The length of the CDR3 is 13 residues. Unmatched junction bases numbered 3, after V lost 5 bases and J lost 5 bases. The germline gives CDR1 PRHDT, CDR2 FYEKMQ (reference sequence). The CDR3 DNA is TGTGCCAGCAGCATCGACAGGGATCAGCCCCAGCATTTT. It specifies CASSIDRDQPQHF.

This clone was counted a single time. The J gene is TRBJ1-1, the V gene TRBV28, with D uncertain. Per the germline V gene, CDR1 is MDHEN and CDR2 is SYDVKM. Deletions cut 6 bases from V and 8 bases from J, with 10 bases between. The CDR3 is 11 residues long. CDR3 protein: CASSTTYEAFF. The CDR3 DNA sequence: TGTGCCAGCAGCACTACTTACGAAGCTTTCTTT.

The table lists this clone with a few counts. This chain uses TRBV19 with TRBJ1-1, with a tentative D call TRBD1 (5 bases). With 4 bases removed from V and 4 bases from J, the gap between germline ends came to 16 bases. The CDR3 sequence is 15 residues long. Per the germline V gene, CDR1 is LNHDA and CDR2 is SQIVND (reference sequence). CDR3 coding DNA: TGTGCCAGTAGTAACATGAGGGGAGGTTTCACTGAAGCTTTCTTT. It specifies CASSNMRGGFTEAFF.

This rearrangement joins TRBV7-6 to TRBJ2-5; D possibly corresponds to TRBD2 (5 bases). The CDR3 has 13 amino acids. Germline V CDR1 and CDR2: SGHVS, FNYEAQ. Trimming removed 2 bases at V and 4 bases at J, with 8 bases between. CDR3 nucleotide sequence: TGTGCCAGCAGCTTACGGGGTCGAGAGACCCAGTACTTC. Protein: CASSLRGRETQYF.

The gene calls are TRBV5-6 and TRBJ2-3; 7 bases are shared with TRBD2. CDR1 is SGHDT, CDR2 YYEEEE, per germline. The V segment lost 4 bases and the J segment 0 bases; nucleotides outside the gene matches: 5. CDR3 length equals 15 residues. Here the CDR3 DNA reads TGTGCCAGCAGCCGCGGACTAGGGAGCACAGATACGCAGTATTTT. Protein product: CASSRGLGSTDTQYF.

This clone appeared a few times. This sample includes further DNA sequences coding for the same CDR3. The V and J genes are TRBV5-1 and TRBJ2-7, with 9 positions matching TRBD1. Germline V CDR1 and CDR2: SGHRS, YFSETQ. V shed 4 bases and J 2 bases; nucleotides not matched to a gene: 4. The CDR3 length is 14 residues. The CDR3 DNA reads TGCGCCAGCAGCACAAGACAGGGGGCCTACGAGCAGTACTTC. The encoded protein is CASSTRQGAYEQYF.

This clone was seen more than once but under ten times. The rearrangement links TRBV29-1 to TRBJ2-7, with 7 bases that match TRBD2. Germline CDR1 SQVTM, CDR2 ANQGSEA. This CDR3 region has 14 residues. J lost 6 bases, V lost 1 base, and 9 bases had no gene match. The CDR3, as DNA: TGCAGCGTTGAAGCGGCGGGAGCTCGGGGCGAGCAGTACTTC. It encodes CSVEAAGARGEQYF.

The chain couples TRBV18 to TRBJ2-3; 11 bases line up with TRBD2. The germline gives CDR1 KGHSH, CDR2 LQKENI. The ends lost 4 bases at V and 4 bases at J; junction bases unmatched: 4. CDR3 length equals 15 residues. This CDR3 reads CASSQTSGSADTQYF. CDR3 DNA: TGTGCCAGCTCACAAACTAGCGGGAGTGCAGATACGCAGTATTTT.

This clone was picked up a small number of times. The V call is TRBV2, the J call TRBJ1-2, with D uncertain. This CDR3 spans 14 amino acids. V was clipped by 4 bases and J by 7 bases, with 16 bases between them. Germline CDR1 SNHLY, CDR2 FYNNEI. CDR3 amino acids: CASSAGLAAGGYTF. DNA for the CDR3: TGTGCCAGCAGTGCCGGCCTAGCGGCAGGTGGCTACACCTTC.

This clone was observed a few times. The V call is TRBV2, the J call TRBJ1-2, with a tentative D call TRBD1 (5 bases). With 1 base removed from V and 7 bases from J, the gap between germline ends came to 13 bases. This CDR3 has 14 amino acids. Germline assignment: CDR1 SNHLY and CDR2 FYNNEI. The CDR3 DNA reads TGTGCCAGCAGTGAAGTGTTAGGGGATCGTGGCTACACCTTC. This sequence encodes CASSEVLGDRGYTF.

This clone was seen a few times. The J gene is TRBJ2-5, the V gene TRBV30; no clear D gene. Germline V lookup: CDR1 GTSNPN, CDR2 SVGIG (reference sequence). The CDR3 sequence is 11 residues long. Deletions cut 0 bases from V and 9 bases from J, with 8 bases between. CDR3 residues: CAWSVSRAQYF. The CDR3 coding sequence is TGTGCCTGGAGTGTATCCCGGGCCCAGTACTTC. Full variable domain (remainder filled in from reference TRBV30 and TRBJ2-5): SQTIHQWPATLVQPVGSPLSLECTVEGTSNPNLYWYRQAAGRGLQLLFYSVGIGQISSEVPQNLSASRPQDRQFILSSKKLLLSDSGFYLCAWSVSRAQYFGPGTRLLVL.

As concerns this clone: Other DNA sequences of this sample code for an identical CDR3. The rearrangement uses TRBV30 and TRBJ1-5; D is possibly TRBD1 (6 bases). Germline V gene data show CDR1 as GTSNPN and CDR2 as SVGIG (reference sequence). The CDR3 has 13 amino acids. The V and J ends lost 1 base and 6 bases respectively, with 10 bases between them. CDR3 amino acids: CAWSEQGGQPQHF. CDR3 nucleotides: TGTGCCTGGAGTGAACAGGGTGGTCAGCCCCAGCATTTT.

The chain links TRBV5-4 to TRBJ2-5; D perhaps matches TRBD2 (7 bases). CDR1 and CDR2 from the germline V gene are SGHNT and YYREEE (reference sequence). The CDR3 sequence is 15 residues long. Deletions cut 4 bases from V and 4 bases from J, with 17 bases between. The CDR3 spells CASSHAGGAGETQYF. The CDR3 region has the DNA TGTGCCAGCAGCCATGCTGGGGGGGCCGGAGAGACCCAGTACTTC.

The rearrangement uses TRBV9 and TRBJ2-1, with TRBD2 matching over 7 bases. Trimming at V came to 3 bases and at J to 5 bases, leaving 8 bases not matched to a gene. This CDR3 region has 15 residues. In germline, CDR1 is SGDLS, CDR2 YYNGEE. The chain's CDR3 is CASSAGLVANNEQFF. The CDR3 DNA reads as TGTGCCAGCAGCGCCGGACTAGTGGCGAACAATGAGCAGTTCTTC. Full variable domain (outside the CDR3, taken from reference TRBV9 and TRBJ2-1): DSGVTQTPKHLITATGQRVTLRCSPRSGDLSVYWYQQSLDQGLQFLIQYYNGEERAKGNILERFSAQQFPDLHSELNLSSLELGDSALYFCASSAGLVANNEQFFGPGTRLTVL.

The chain couples TRBV6-5 to TRBJ2-3, with TRBD1 identical over 7 bases. The CDR3 spans 13 residues. The V segment lost 11 bases and the J segment 5 bases; nucleotides outside the gene matches: 10. Germline V gives CDR1 MNHEY, CDR2 SVGAGI. The chain's CDR3 is CAGTRDRVDTQYF. CDR3 nucleotides: TGTGCCGGGACCCGGGACAGAGTAGATACGCAGTATTTT.

V and J are TRBV2 and TRBJ2-2; 7 nucleotides align to TRBD1. The germline CDR1 and CDR2 sequences are SNHLY and FYNNEI. The CDR3 runs to 14 residues. V was clipped by 6 bases and J by 0 bases; unmatched bases: 1. CDR3 coding DNA: TGTGCCAGCAGGGGACAGACGAACACCGGGGAGCTGTTTTTT. Translation: CASRGQTNTGELFF. The full variable domain, in which reference TRBV2 and TRBJ2-2 provide the parts outside the CDR3, is EPEVTQTPSHQVTQMGQEVILRCVPISNHLYFYWYRQILGQKVEFLVSFYNNEISEKSEIFDDQFSVERPDGSNFTLKIRSTKLEDSAMYFCASRGQTNTGELFFGEGSRLTVL.

This clone was recorded a few times. CDR3 in DNA: TGTGCCAGCAGCGAAGGGACAGCTGGGGCCAACGTCCTGACTTTC. Encoded protein: CASSEGTAGANVLTF. The chain carries TRBV9 and TRBJ2-6; TRBD1 aligns across 7 bases. After removal of 3 bases from V and 2 bases from J, the junction contained 2 bases not matched to a gene. The CDR3 runs to 15 residues. Per germline, CDR1 SGDLS and CDR2 YYNGEE.

This chain joins TRBV11-2 and TRBJ2-5, with TRBD1 matching 8 bases. The DNA end is more similar to TRBJ2-7, so the J call may be wrong. The length of the CDR3 is 14 residues. Germline loops: CDR1 SGHAT, CDR2 FQNNGV. The CDR3 region is CASSPGQGRYEQYF. CDR3 nucleotide sequence: TGTGCCAGCAGCCCCGGACAGGGTCGGTACGAGCAGTACTTC.

The chain combines TRBV10-3 with TRBJ1-2; no definite D call. V was pared by 2 bases and J by 5 bases, with 3 bases between. The CDR3 extends over 11 amino acids. Germline-derived CDR1 and CDR2 are ENHRY and SYGVKD. CDR3 region: CAISEQYGYTF. CDR3 DNA: TGTGCCATCAGTGAGCAATATGGCTACACCTTC.